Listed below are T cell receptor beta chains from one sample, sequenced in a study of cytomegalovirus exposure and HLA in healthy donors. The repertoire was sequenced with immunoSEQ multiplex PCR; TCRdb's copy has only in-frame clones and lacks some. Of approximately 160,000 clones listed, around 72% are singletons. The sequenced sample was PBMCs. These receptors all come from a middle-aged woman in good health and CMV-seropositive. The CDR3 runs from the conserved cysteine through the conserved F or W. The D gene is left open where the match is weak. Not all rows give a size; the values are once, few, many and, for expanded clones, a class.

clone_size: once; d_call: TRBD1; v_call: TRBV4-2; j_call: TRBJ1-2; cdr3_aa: CASSQEGQGANYGYTF; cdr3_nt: TGTGCCAGCAGCCAAGAAGGTCAGGGGGCTAACTATGGCTACACCTTC
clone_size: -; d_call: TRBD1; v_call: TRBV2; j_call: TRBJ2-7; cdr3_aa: CASTGTGGYEQYF; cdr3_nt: TGTGCCAGCACCGGGACAGGGGGCTACGAGCAGTACTTC
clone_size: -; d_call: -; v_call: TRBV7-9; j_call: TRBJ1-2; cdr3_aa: CASSLSSNYGYTF; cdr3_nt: TGTGCCAGCAGCCTAAGTAGTAACTATGGCTACACCTTC
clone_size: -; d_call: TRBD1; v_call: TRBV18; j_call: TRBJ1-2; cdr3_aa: CASSQQDRGNGGYTF; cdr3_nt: TGTGCCAGCTCCCAACAGGACAGGGGGAACGGCGGCTACACCTTC
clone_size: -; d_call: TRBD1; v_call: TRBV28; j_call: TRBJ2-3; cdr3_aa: CASRPRQGLISTDTQYF; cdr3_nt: TGTGCCAGCAGGCCTAGACAGGGTCTTATCAGCACAGATACGCAGTATTTT
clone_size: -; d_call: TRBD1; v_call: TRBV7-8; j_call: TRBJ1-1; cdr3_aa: CASSLGQGAGMNTEAFF; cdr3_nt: TGTGCCAGCAGCTTAGGACAGGGGGCCGGGATGAACACTGAAGCTTTCTTT
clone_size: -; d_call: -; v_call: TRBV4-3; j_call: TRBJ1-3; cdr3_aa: CASSQGSGPGNTIYF; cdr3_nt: TGCGCCAGCAGCCAAGGTTCGGGTCCTGGAAACACCATATATTTT
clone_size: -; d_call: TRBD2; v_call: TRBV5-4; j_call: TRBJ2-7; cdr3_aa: CASSVGLAGGARVYEQYF; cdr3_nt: TGTGCCAGCAGCGTAGGACTAGCGGGGGGTGCGAGGGTATACGAGCAGTACTTC
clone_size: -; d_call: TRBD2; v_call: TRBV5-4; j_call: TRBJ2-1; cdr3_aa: CASSTAGAHEQFF; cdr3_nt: TGTGCCAGCAGCACAGCGGGGGCCCATGAGCAGTTCTTC
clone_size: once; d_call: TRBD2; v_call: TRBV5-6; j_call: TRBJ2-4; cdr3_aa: CASSPGGGVGAKNIQYF; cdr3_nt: TGTGCCAGCAGCCCGGGTGGGGGGGTGGGGGCCAAAAACATTCAGTACTTC
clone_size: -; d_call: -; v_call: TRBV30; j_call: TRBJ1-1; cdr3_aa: CAWSEVRGQSKSEAFF; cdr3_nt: TGTGCCTGGAGTGAAGTTAGAGGCCAGAGTAAATCTGAAGCTTTCTTT
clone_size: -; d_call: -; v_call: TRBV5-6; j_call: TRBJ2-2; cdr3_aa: CASSPRLFNTGELFF; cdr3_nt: TGTGCCAGCAGCCCGCGGTTATTTAACACCGGGGAGCTGTTTTTT
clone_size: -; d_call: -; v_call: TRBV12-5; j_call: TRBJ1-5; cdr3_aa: CASGSSAGQPQHF; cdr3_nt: TGTGCTAGTGGTTCGTCGGCGGGGCAGCCCCAGCATTTT
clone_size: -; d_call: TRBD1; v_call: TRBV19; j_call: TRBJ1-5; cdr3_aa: CASSDHDRGTNQPQHF; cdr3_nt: TGTGCCAGTAGTGACCACGACAGGGGGACTAATCAGCCCCAGCATTTT
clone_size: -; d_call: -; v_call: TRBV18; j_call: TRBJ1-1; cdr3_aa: CASSQLQEMNTEAFF; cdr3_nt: TGTGCCAGCTCCCAGTTACAAGAAATGAACACTGAAGCTTTCTTT
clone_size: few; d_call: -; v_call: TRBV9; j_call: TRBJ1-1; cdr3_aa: CASSYSPLGAAEAFF; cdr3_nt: TGTGCCAGCAGCTACAGCCCCCTGGGGGCGGCTGAAGCTTTCTTT
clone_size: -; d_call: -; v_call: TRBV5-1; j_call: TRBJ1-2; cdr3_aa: CASSLDGTIYGYTF; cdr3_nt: TGCGCCAGCAGCTTGGATGGGACTATTTATGGCTACACCTTC
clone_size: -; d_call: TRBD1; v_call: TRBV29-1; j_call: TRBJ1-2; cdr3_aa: CSVGGTGDDYGYTF; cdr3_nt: TGCAGCGTTGGGGGGACAGGGGATGACTATGGCTACACCTTC
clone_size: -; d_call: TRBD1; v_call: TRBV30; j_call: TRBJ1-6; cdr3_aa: CAWIPRDRYNSPLHF; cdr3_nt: TGTGCCTGGATCCCCCGGGACAGGTATAATTCACCCCTCCACTTT
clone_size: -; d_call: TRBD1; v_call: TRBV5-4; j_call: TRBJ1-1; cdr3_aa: CASSQGATNTEAFF; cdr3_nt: TGTGCCAGCAGCCAGGGGGCTACGAACACTGAAGCTTTCTTT
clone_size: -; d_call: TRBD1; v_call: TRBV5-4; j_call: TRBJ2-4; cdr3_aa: CASRPQGAIDSQYF; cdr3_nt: TGTGCCAGCAGACCACAGGGGGCGATTGACAGTCAGTACTTC
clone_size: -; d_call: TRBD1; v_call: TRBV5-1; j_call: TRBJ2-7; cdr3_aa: CASSLGGTGPLTEQYF; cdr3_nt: TGCGCCAGCAGCTTGGGAGGGACAGGCCCTTTGACCGAGCAGTACTTC
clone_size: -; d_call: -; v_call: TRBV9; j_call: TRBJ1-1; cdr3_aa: CASSVGRQGGAEAFF; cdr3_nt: TGTGCCAGCAGCGTAGGTAGGCAGGGAGGCGCTGAAGCTTTCTTT
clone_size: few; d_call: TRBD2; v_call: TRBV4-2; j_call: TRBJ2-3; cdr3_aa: CASRASGGGTDTQYF; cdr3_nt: TGTGCCTCCAGGGCTAGCGGGGGTGGTACAGATACGCAGTATTTT
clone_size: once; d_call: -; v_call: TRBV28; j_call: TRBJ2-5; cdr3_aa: CASSYRRFNYGPSEAQYF; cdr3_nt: TGTGCCAGCAGTTACCGACGCTTTAACTACGGCCCATCCGAGGCCCAGTACTTC
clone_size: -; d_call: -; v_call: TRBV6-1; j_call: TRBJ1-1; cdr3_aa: CASKEQVSNTEAFF; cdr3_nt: TGTGCCAGCAAAGAGCAGGTCTCTAACACTGAAGCTTTCTTT
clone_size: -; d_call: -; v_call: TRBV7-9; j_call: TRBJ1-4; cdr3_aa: CASSLRREGEKLFF; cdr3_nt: TGTGCCAGCAGCTTACGCAGGGAGGGTGAAAAACTGTTTTTT
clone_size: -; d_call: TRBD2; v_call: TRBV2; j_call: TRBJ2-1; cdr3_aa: CASRGTSGVLSYNEQFF; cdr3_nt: TGTGCCAGCAGAGGGACTAGCGGGGTTCTCTCCTACAATGAGCAGTTCTTC
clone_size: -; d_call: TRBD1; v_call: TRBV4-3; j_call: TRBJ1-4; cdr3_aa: CASSLSPPGTGTTNEKLFF; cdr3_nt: TGCGCCAGCAGCCTAAGTCCCCCCGGGACAGGGACCACTAATGAAAAACTGTTTTTT
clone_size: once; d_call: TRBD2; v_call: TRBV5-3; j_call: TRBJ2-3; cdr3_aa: CARSFSGWLAGMDTQYF; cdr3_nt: TGTGCCAGAAGCTTTAGTGGGTGGCTAGCGGGGATGGATACGCAGTATTTT
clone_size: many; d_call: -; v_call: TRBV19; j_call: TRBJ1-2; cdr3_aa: CASGRGDTYGYTF; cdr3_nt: TGTGCCAGTGGGCGGGGGGATACGTATGGCTACACCTTC
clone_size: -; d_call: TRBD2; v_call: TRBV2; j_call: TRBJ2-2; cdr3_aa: CAIRGKLAGGRDTGELFF; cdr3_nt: TGTGCCATACGCGGCAAACTAGCGGGGGGGCGAGACACCGGGGAGCTGTTTTTT
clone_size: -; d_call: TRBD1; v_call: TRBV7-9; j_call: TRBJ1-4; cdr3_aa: CASSLGGQGRIANEKLFF; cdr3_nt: TGTGCCAGCAGCTTAGGGGGACAGGGGCGGATCGCTAATGAAAAACTGTTTTTT
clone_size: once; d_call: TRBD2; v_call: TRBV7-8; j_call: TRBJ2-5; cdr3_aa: CASSLPTSGGAGRETQYF; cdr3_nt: TGTGCCAGCAGCTTACCTACTAGCGGGGGGGCCGGGCGTGAGACCCAGTACTTC
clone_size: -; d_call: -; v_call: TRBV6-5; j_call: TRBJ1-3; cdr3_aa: CASSYSPGSGNTIYF; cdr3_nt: TGTGCCAGCAGTTACTCGCCAGGCTCTGGAAACACCATATATTTT
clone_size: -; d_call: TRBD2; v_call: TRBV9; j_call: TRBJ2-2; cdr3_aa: CASSSSGGAAGELFF; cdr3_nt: TGTGCCAGCAGTTCTAGCGGGGGGGCGGCCGGGGAGCTGTTTTTT
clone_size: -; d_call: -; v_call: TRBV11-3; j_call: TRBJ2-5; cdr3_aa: CASSSGTPSYQETQYF; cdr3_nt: TGTGCCAGCAGCTCGGGGACACCTTCGTACCAAGAGACCCAGTACTTC
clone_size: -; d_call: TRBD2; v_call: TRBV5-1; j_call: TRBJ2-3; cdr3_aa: CASSFGGGTDTQYF; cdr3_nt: TGCGCCAGCAGCTTCGGGGGGGGCACAGATACGCAGTATTTT
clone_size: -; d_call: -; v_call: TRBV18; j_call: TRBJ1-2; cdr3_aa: CASSPNILFYGYTF; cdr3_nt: TGTGCCAGCTCACCCAACATCCTCTTCTATGGCTACACCTTC
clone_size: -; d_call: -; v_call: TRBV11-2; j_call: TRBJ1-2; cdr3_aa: CASSFDRSQWGYTF; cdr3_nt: TGTGCCAGCAGCTTTGACAGGTCGCAATGGGGCTACACCTTC
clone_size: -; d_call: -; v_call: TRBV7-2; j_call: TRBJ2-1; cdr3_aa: CASSDPGVYNEQFF; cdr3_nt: TGTGCCAGCTCTGACCCCGGGGTCTACAATGAGCAGTTCTTC
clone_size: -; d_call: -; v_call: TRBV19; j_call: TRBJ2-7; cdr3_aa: CASSIDRQGLPYEQYF; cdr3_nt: TGTGCCAGTAGTATAGATCGGCAGGGCCTTCCCTACGAGCAGTACTTC
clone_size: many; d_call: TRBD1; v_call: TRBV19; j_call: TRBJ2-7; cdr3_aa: CASSTTGITYEQYF; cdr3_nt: TGTGCCAGTAGTACGACAGGGATCACCTACGAGCAGTACTTC